Below, one T cell receptor beta chain is given with its context. The source of the sample is a study of CD8 T cells in Susac syndrome. V dropped 6 bases and J dropped 5 bases, with 19 bases sitting between them. There are 14 residues in the CDR3. From germline, CDR1 is DFQATT and CDR2 SNEGSKA (reference sequence). RNA was extracted with the RNeasy kit, and a quantity of 0.5 to 1 ug was reverse transcribed using random hexamers. TCRdb reprocessed the immunoSEQ multiplex PCR reads with MiXCR, giving one entry per CDR3 protein. The data show tens of thousands of distinct CDR3 sequences, with approximately 96% seen just once and about 0.39% held by the top ten. The T cells that were sequenced for TCR beta were CD8+ and CD4+ cells from blood. Patients with Susac syndrome met diagnostic criteria that were recently defined for definite or probable disease.

Sequencing was done on a sample of CD8+ T cells from PBMCs. This TCR derives from a human donor with Susac syndrome. The V and J genes are TRBV20-1 and TRBJ1-1; tentatively, D is TRBD1 (6 bases). The CDR3 nucleotides are TGCAGTGCCGATGGACCAGTAGGGGGGACTGAAGCTTTCTTT. This gives the protein CSADGPVGGTEAFF.